What follows are 28 T cell receptor beta chains derived from one specimen sequenced in a study of early T cells in non-severe SARS-CoV-2 infection. TCRdb re-called the 5' RACE reads through MiXCR, storing one row per CDR3 protein. The sample carries some 39,000 distinct CDR3 sequences, almost 7.5% recorded once. Sequencing used whole blood. The receptors here all came from an adult who was a healthcare worker with PCR-confirmed SARS-CoV-2 infection or an uninfected control (not recorded which).

This clonotype was observed at least ten times. The CDR3 sequence: CASSQEIVWGAYEQYF. CDR3 nucleotide sequence: TGTGCCAGCAGCCAAGAAATCGTGTGGGGAGCCTACGAGCAGTACTTC. V gene TRBV14 combines with J gene TRBJ2-7; a possible D gene is TRBD2 (5 bases). In germline, CDR1 is SGHDN, CDR2 FVKESK. CDR3 length: 16 residues. Deletions cut 0 bases from V and 2 bases from J, with 14 bases between.

This clonotype has just a few counts. J is TRBJ2-7 and V is TRBV29-1; 8 nucleotides line up with TRBD2. J gave up 3 bases and V 4 bases, and 8 bases lay outside the gene matches. The CDR3 sequence is 14 residues long. Germline V lookup: CDR1 SQVTM, CDR2 ANQGSEA. The CDR3 DNA sequence: TGCAGCGTTGGCCCTACTAGCGGAAGCTACGAGCAGTACTTC. Amino acids: CSVGPTSGSYEQYF.

This clonotype was seen at least ten times. CDR3 sequence reads: CASSSRQSGNTIYF. The DNA for the CDR3 is TGTGCCAGCAGCTCCCGACAATCTGGAAACACCATATATTTT. The chain combines TRBV7-9 with TRBJ1-3; no clear D. Trimming cost V 4 bases and J 1 base, with 8 bases left between them. Germline loops: CDR1 SEHNR, CDR2 FQNEAQ (reference sequence). This CDR3 has 14 residues.

In its sample, this clonotype was seen many times. This chain links TRBV7-7 with TRBJ1-1; D not resolved. CDR3 length equals 18 residues. CDR1 and CDR2 from the germline V gene are SSHAT and FNYEAQ (reference sequence). V lost 1 base to trimming and J lost 1 base, with 19 bases between them. CDR3 in amino acids: CASSLGPLGKMSNTEAFF. In DNA, the CDR3 is TGTGCCAGCAGCTTAGGCCCTTTGGGGAAAATGTCGAACACTGAAGCTTTCTTT.

There are many counts of this clonotype. The rearrangement uses TRBV20-1 and TRBJ2-3; 8 bases agree with TRBD2. This CDR3 region has 14 residues. Losses at the gene ends were 7 bases for V and 4 bases for J; bases not matched to a gene: 10. Germline CDR1 reads DFQATT; CDR2 reads SNEGSKA (reference sequence). The CDR3 DNA sequence: TGCAGTGAATCTGGTAGCGGGGAGGCAGATACGCAGTATTTT. This codes for CSESGSGEADTQYF.

In its sample, this clonotype was seen many times. This sequence joins TRBV5-1 and TRBJ1-2; TRBD1 agrees at 7 bases. With 2 bases clipped from V and 8 bases from J, the junction kept 18 bases outside the gene matches. Germline values: CDR1 SGHRS, CDR2 YFSETQ. This CDR3 has 17 residues. The CDR3 sequence is CASSFEGQPGRIKGYTF. CDR3 nucleotide sequence: TGCGCCAGCAGCTTTGAGGGACAGCCAGGTCGAATAAAGGGCTACACCTTC.

This clonotype was observed at least ten times. This sequence joins TRBV6-1 and TRBJ1-1; D unresolved. The CDR3 is 19 residues long. V was trimmed by 8 bases and J by 4 bases, leaving 32 bases between them. Germline assignment: CDR1 MNHNS and CDR2 SASEGT. As DNA, the CDR3 is TGTGCCAGCGAGCCCGCGTTCGGGCAAAAAAGATCGTTAGGCACTGAAGCTTTCTTT. It is translated as CASEPAFGQKRSLGTEAFF.

This clonotype was counted ten times or more. The V gene is TRBV6-1, the J gene TRBJ2-2; 7 bases line up with TRBD2. J was trimmed by 6 bases and V by 4 bases; bases with no gene match: 8. This CDR3 region has 15 residues. Germline loops: CDR1 MNHNS, CDR2 SASEGT. As DNA, the CDR3 is TGTGCCAGCAGTGCTGGACTAGTCGACCCCGGGGAGCTGTTTTTT. Protein sequence: CASSAGLVDPGELFF.

J is TRBJ2-7 and V is TRBV7-6; a weak D match, TRBD2 (5 bases). CDR1 and CDR2 (germline): SGHVS, FNYEAQ. The V end was cut by 4 bases, the J end by 7 bases, with 14 bases between. CDR3 length: 13 amino acids. CDR3 residues: CASSSWTTGEQYF. For the CDR3, the DNA is TGTGCCAGCAGCTCCTGGACGACGGGAGAGCAGTACTTC.

This clonotype was recorded at least ten times. The J gene is TRBJ1-1, the V gene TRBV9; D is ambiguous. Germline CDR1 reads SGDLS; CDR2 reads YYNGEE. Trimming took off 0 bases at V and 0 bases at J, with 9 bases between the two ends. The CDR3 has 15 residues. The CDR3 nucleotides are TGTGCCAGCAGCGTAGACCGTACAATGAACACTGAAGCTTTCTTT. This translates into CASSVDRTMNTEAFF.

This clonotype came up many times. The V gene is TRBV29-1, the J gene TRBJ2-5; either TRBD1 or TRBD2 may supply D (5 bases each). The germline V and J ends were trimmed by 5 bases and 4 bases, with 17 bases remaining between them. The CDR3 has 14 residues. Germline loops: CDR1 SQVTM, CDR2 ANQGSEA. CDR3 residues: CSVPRGPISETQYF. CDR3 bases: TGCAGCGTTCCTAGGGGACCTATATCAGAGACCCAGTACTTC.

This clonotype was seen a few times. The chain has TRBV29-1 and TRBJ2-6; TRBD1 is a possible D gene (6 bases). CDR3 length: 14 amino acids. V gave up 6 bases and J gave up 3 bases, with 12 bases separating them. The germline V gene has CDR1 SQVTM and CDR2 ANQGSEA. CDR3 protein: CSVGTGFGANVLTF. The CDR3 DNA reads TGCAGCGTGGGCACAGGGTTTGGGGCCAACGTCCTGACTTTC.

This clonotype was observed a handful of times. The chain recombines TRBV7-9 with TRBJ1-1; possibly TRBD1 for D (6 bases). The length of the CDR3 is 15 residues. Germline V gives CDR1 SEHNR, CDR2 FQNEAQ (reference sequence). The V end was cut by 1 base, the J end by 2 bases, with 11 bases between. The CDR3 coding sequence is TGTGCCAGCAGCTTAGATGAGGGGGTAAACACTGAAGCTTTCTTT. This encodes CASSLDEGVNTEAFF.

The chain uses TRBV5-1 and TRBJ2-2; D might be TRBD2 (6 bases). In germline, CDR1 is SGHRS, CDR2 YFSETQ. The CDR3 is 13 amino acids. With 7 bases removed from V and 9 bases from J, the gap between germline ends came to 16 bases. In DNA, the CDR3 is TGCGCCAGCGGAGGGGATACCGACCGGGAGCTGTTTTTT. It codes for CASGGDTDRELFF.

This clonotype has a count of ten or more. The chain is built from TRBV18 and TRBJ2-3, with D tentatively TRBD1 or TRBD2 (5 bases each). Germline V gene data show CDR1 as KGHSH and CDR2 as LQKENI. V was shortened by 3 bases and J by 0 bases, with 16 bases between the two germline ends. The CDR3 covers 17 residues. The CDR3 DNA reads as TGTGCCAGCTCACCCTGGGTGGGGGACCCAAGCACAGATACGCAGTATTTT. Its protein product is CASSPWVGDPSTDTQYF. The variable domain in full, completed from reference TRBV18 and TRBJ2-3, reads NAGVMQNPRHLVRRRGQEARLRCSPMKGHSHVYWYRQLPEEGLKFMVYLQKENIIDESGMPKERFSAEFPKEGPSILRIQQVVRGDSAAYFCASSPWVGDPSTDTQYFGPGTRLTVL.

This clonotype has only a few counts. Written as DNA, the CDR3 is TGCAGCGTGCGGACGGGACTGAACACTGAAGCTTTCTTT. It is translated as CSVRTGLNTEAFF. The V gene is TRBV29-1, the J gene TRBJ1-1, with D perhaps matching TRBD1 (5 bases). V was pared by 6 bases and J by 0 bases, with 11 bases between. The CDR3 extends over 13 amino acids. CDR1 SQVTM and CDR2 ANQGSEA come from the germline V gene.

This clonotype was seen a handful of times. This chain uses TRBV20-1 with TRBJ1-5, with D perhaps matching TRBD1 (5 bases). The germline V gene encodes CDR1 DFQATT and CDR2 SNEGSKA (reference sequence). The length of the CDR3 is 15 residues. V lost 2 bases and J lost 0, with 11 bases in between. CDR3 DNA: TGCAGTGCTAGAACGCGGGGGTCTAGCAATCAGCCCCAGCATTTT. Residues: CSARTRGSSNQPQHF.

Many counts were recorded for this clonotype. The chain links TRBV7-9 to TRBJ2-7; no clear D. Germline V gene data show CDR1 as SEHNR and CDR2 as FQNEAQ (reference sequence). The CDR3 contains 12 residues. With 1 base removed from V and 5 bases from J, the gap between germline ends came to 6 bases. The CDR3 DNA reads as TGTGCCAGCAGCTTAGTTAGCCACGAGCAGTACTTC. It codes for CASSLVSHEQYF.

V usage is TRBV10-3 and J usage is TRBJ1-4, with D perhaps TRBD1 (6 bases). Germline CDR1 and CDR2: ENHRY and SYGVKD. The CDR3 extends over 14 amino acids. V lost 6 bases and J 5 bases, leaving 13 bases between the germline ends. The CDR3 region is CAIRETGGNEKLFF. CDR3 nucleotide sequence: TGTGCCATCAGAGAGACAGGCGGGAATGAAAAACTGTTTTTT.

This clonotype has ten or more counts. The V call is TRBV9, the J call TRBJ2-7, with a tentative D call TRBD2 (6 bases). V was cut by 0 bases and J by 3 bases, with 13 bases left in between. CDR3 size: 15 residues. Germline assignment: CDR1 SGDLS and CDR2 YYNGEE. CDR3 loop: CASSVGVGLNYEQYF. The CDR3 DNA reads TGTGCCAGCAGCGTAGGAGTGGGACTCAACTACGAGCAGTACTTC.

This clonotype was seen repeatedly, ten times or more. The V and J genes are TRBV24-1 and TRBJ2-1; D tentatively reads TRBD1 or TRBD2 (5 bases each). The germline V gene encodes CDR1 KGHDR and CDR2 SFDVKD. The CDR3 loop spans 12 amino acids. V gave up 7 bases and J gave up 16 bases, with 19 bases separating them. The CDR3 loop reads CATRRQGDAQFF. As DNA, the CDR3 is TGTGCCACCAGGCGGCAGGGAGACGCGCAATTCTTC.

The chain joins TRBV11-2 to TRBJ2-7; possibly TRBD2 for D (5 bases). The CDR3 length is 11 residues. Trimming took 5 bases from V and 12 from J, leaving 14 bases between them. Looked up from germline, CDR1 is SGHAT and CDR2 is FQNNGV. CDR3 DNA: TGTGCCAGCAGCCTTACCGAGGAGGTGTACTTC. The encoded protein is CASSLTEEVYF. The variable domain in full, with the rest retrieved from reference TRBV11-2 and TRBJ2-7, is EAGVAQSPRYKIIEKRQSVAFWCNPISGHATLYWYQQILGQGPKLLIQFQNNGVVDDSQLPKDRFSAERLKGVDSTLKIQPAKLEDSAVYLCASSLTEEVYFGPGTRLTVT.

This clonotype was observed at least ten times. The rearrangement links TRBV12-3 or TRBV12-4 to TRBJ1-2, with unresolved D. V dropped 3 bases and J dropped 4 bases, with 6 bases sitting between them. This CDR3 has 12 residues. The CDR3 nucleotides read TGTGCCAGCAGTTTCGGGTTCTATGGCTACACCTTC. Translated: CASSFGFYGYTF.

This clonotype was seen more than once but under ten times. The chain is built from TRBV7-2 and TRBJ1-1; TRBD1 is a possible D gene (5 bases). V lost 1 base and J lost 5, with 8 bases in between. The CDR3 runs 13 residues. CDR1 is SGHTA, CDR2 FQGNSA, per germline. This CDR3 reads CASSLEGWTEAFF. The CDR3 DNA follows: TGTGCCAGCAGCTTAGAGGGGTGGACTGAAGCTTTCTTT.

The chain links TRBV5-4 to TRBJ1-2; the D is unclear. The CDR3 consists of 14 residues. Germline CDR1 SGHNT, CDR2 YYREEE (reference sequence). V lost 0 bases, J lost 1 base, and 7 bases lay in between. The CDR3 protein is CASSLEGINYGYTF. In DNA form, the CDR3 reads TGTGCCAGCAGCTTGGAGGGAATTAACTATGGCTACACCTTC.

This clonotype was seen at least ten times. The chain couples TRBV6-2 or TRBV6-3 to TRBJ1-5, with 7 bases fitting TRBD1. The germline CDR1 and CDR2 sequences are MNHEY and SVGEGT. This CDR3 region has 13 residues. V dropped 5 bases and J dropped 4; count of bases not matched to a gene: 2. DNA for the CDR3: TGTGCCAGCAGTGAGGACAGGAATCAGCCCCAGCATTTT. It yields the protein CASSEDRNQPQHF.

This clonotype is medium-sized within its sample. The CDR3 loop reads CSARNTNYGYTF. CDR3 in DNA: TGCAGTGCTAGGAACACCAACTATGGCTACACCTTC. The chain couples TRBV20-1 to TRBJ1-2; D uncertain. V lost 3 bases to trimming and J lost 2 bases, with 7 bases between them. The germline CDR1 and CDR2 sequences are DFQATT and SNEGSKA (reference sequence). CDR3 length equals 12 residues.

The chain links TRBV6-2 or TRBV6-3 to TRBJ2-7; possibly TRBD1 for D (6 bases). Trimming cost V 5 bases and J 3 bases, with 14 bases left between them. Germline assignment: CDR1 MNHEY and CDR2 SVGEGT. The CDR3 has 14 amino acids. The CDR3 region is CASSPLGQYYEQYF. CDR3 sequence (DNA): TGTGCCAGCAGTCCCCTTGGACAGTACTACGAGCAGTACTTC.